Listed below are T cell receptor beta chains from one sample, sequenced in a study of blood T cell repertoires in COVID-19. Profiled with immunoSEQ multiplex PCR; TCRdb holds only in-frame clones, not every one. Here the sample spans some 54,000 clones, around 81% being singletons. The specimen was peripheral blood. Receptors were obtained from a woman over 75 with COVID-19, enrolled during active disease. Each CDR3 is given with its conserved first and last residue. Each record gives: V gene, clone size, D gene, J gene, CDR3 protein, CDR3 DNA. A D gene is named only where the DNA matches it firmly. A row's size may be missing; if present it is once, few, many or a size class.

V gene: TRBV28; clone size: once; D gene: NA; J gene: TRBJ1-5; CDR3 protein: CATRTGGPQHF; CDR3 DNA: TGTGCCACCCGAACGGGTGGGCCCCAGCATTTT
V gene: TRBV6-1; clone size: NA; D gene: TRBD1; J gene: TRBJ1-6; CDR3 protein: CASSDTGDSPLHF; CDR3 DNA: TGTGCCAGCAGTGATACAGGGGATTCACCCCTCCACTTT
V gene: TRBV29-1; clone size: NA; D gene: TRBD2; J gene: TRBJ2-7; CDR3 protein: CSVEDSGRSSYEQYF; CDR3 DNA: TGCAGCGTTGAAGATAGCGGGAGGAGCTCCTACGAGCAGTACTTC
V gene: TRBV13; clone size: NA; D gene: NA; J gene: TRBJ1-1; CDR3 protein: CASSPSGGNTEAFF; CDR3 DNA: TGTGCCAGCAGCCCCTCGGGAGGGAACACTGAAGCTTTCTTT
V gene: TRBV28; clone size: once; D gene: TRBD1; J gene: TRBJ1-2; CDR3 protein: CASTPPPGGPYGYTF; CDR3 DNA: TGTGCCAGCACCCCCCCGCCAGGGGGACCCTATGGCTACACCTTC
V gene: TRBV5-4; clone size: NA; D gene: TRBD2; J gene: TRBJ2-7; CDR3 protein: CASSLEPAGYYEQYF; CDR3 DNA: TGTGCCAGCAGCTTGGAACCAGCGGGGTACTACGAGCAGTACTTC
V gene: TRBV6-5; clone size: once; D gene: NA; J gene: TRBJ1-3; CDR3 protein: CASSYSGEGRGNTIYF; CDR3 DNA: TGTGCCAGCAGTTACTCTGGGGAGGGGAGGGGAAACACCATATATTTT
V gene: TRBV18; clone size: NA; D gene: TRBD2; J gene: TRBJ2-1; CDR3 protein: CASSPPISGTYNEQFF; CDR3 DNA: TGTGCCAGCTCACCACCGATTAGCGGGACCTACAATGAGCAGTTCTTC
V gene: TRBV30; clone size: NA; D gene: NA; J gene: TRBJ2-6; CDR3 protein: CAWSVGHHSGANVLTF; CDR3 DNA: TGTGCCTGGAGTGTGGGGCACCACTCTGGGGCCAACGTCCTGACTTTC
V gene: TRBV5-5; clone size: NA; D gene: TRBD1; J gene: TRBJ2-7; CDR3 protein: CASSLLGQDYYEQYF; CDR3 DNA: TGTGCCAGCAGCTTGTTGGGACAGGATTACTACGAGCAGTACTTC
V gene: TRBV25-1; clone size: NA; D gene: TRBD1; J gene: TRBJ1-1; CDR3 protein: CASRRGPSTEAFF; CDR3 DNA: TGTGCCAGCAGGAGGGGGCCGTCCACTGAAGCTTTCTTT
V gene: TRBV5-1; clone size: NA; D gene: NA; J gene: TRBJ2-5; CDR3 protein: CASSAQGVQKETQYF; CDR3 DNA: TGCGCCAGTTCTGCTCAGGGTGTTCAGAAAGAGACCCAGTACTTC
V gene: TRBV6-5; clone size: NA; D gene: NA; J gene: TRBJ2-5; CDR3 protein: CASSYSTGRETQYF; CDR3 DNA: TGTGCCAGCAGTTACTCGACAGGGAGGGAGACCCAGTACTTC
V gene: TRBV6-5; clone size: NA; D gene: NA; J gene: TRBJ1-1; CDR3 protein: CASSLGQGQNTEAFF; CDR3 DNA: TGTGCCAGCAGTCTTGGGCAGGGGCAGAACACTGAAGCTTTCTTT
V gene: TRBV3-1/TRBV3-2; clone size: NA; D gene: NA; J gene: TRBJ2-6; CDR3 protein: CASSLIPGQGANVLTF; CDR3 DNA: TGTGCCAGCAGCCTAATTCCGGGACAAGGGGCCAACGTCCTGACTTTC
V gene: TRBV20-1; clone size: NA; D gene: TRBD1; J gene: TRBJ1-6; CDR3 protein: CSASGQGSSYNSPLHF; CDR3 DNA: TGCAGTGCTAGTGGACAGGGGAGCTCCTATAATTCACCCCTCCACTTT
V gene: TRBV10-3; clone size: NA; D gene: NA; J gene: TRBJ2-7; CDR3 protein: CAIKSAGLYEQYF; CDR3 DNA: TGTGCCATCAAATCAGCGGGTCTTTACGAGCAGTACTTC
V gene: TRBV11-3; clone size: NA; D gene: TRBD2; J gene: TRBJ2-1; CDR3 protein: CASSLGLAVTNEQFF; CDR3 DNA: TGTGCCAGCAGCTTGGGACTAGCGGTAACGAATGAGCAGTTCTTC
V gene: TRBV20-1; clone size: NA; D gene: TRBD1; J gene: TRBJ2-7; CDR3 protein: CSATTGSGQYF; CDR3 DNA: TGCAGTGCCACGACAGGGTCTGGGCAGTACTTC
V gene: TRBV6-5; clone size: NA; D gene: TRBD2; J gene: TRBJ2-1; CDR3 protein: CASSLAGAYNEQFF; CDR3 DNA: TGTGCCAGCAGTTTAGCGGGGGCTTACAATGAGCAGTTCTTC
V gene: TRBV2; clone size: NA; D gene: TRBD2; J gene: TRBJ2-1; CDR3 protein: CASSVGRLAGEDEQFF; CDR3 DNA: TGTGCCAGCAGTGTTGGGAGACTAGCGGGAGAGGATGAGCAGTTCTTC
V gene: TRBV11-3; clone size: NA; D gene: NA; J gene: TRBJ2-2; CDR3 protein: CASSHTVGRRNTGELFF; CDR3 DNA: TGTGCCAGCAGCCACACGGTGGGGAGGAGGAACACCGGGGAGCTGTTTTTT
V gene: TRBV5-1; clone size: few; D gene: TRBD2; J gene: TRBJ2-2; CDR3 protein: CASSRRLKRENTGELFF; CDR3 DNA: TGCGCCAGCAGCCGGCGGTTGAAGCGGGAGAACACCGGGGAGCTGTTTTTT
V gene: TRBV5-1; clone size: NA; D gene: NA; J gene: TRBJ2-3; CDR3 protein: CASSLPSGPSTDTQYF; CDR3 DNA: TGCGCCAGCAGCTTGCCAAGCGGTCCTAGCACAGATACGCAGTATTTT
V gene: TRBV7-6; clone size: NA; D gene: NA; J gene: TRBJ2-3; CDR3 protein: CASSLGWSGTSTDTQYF; CDR3 DNA: TGTGCCAGCAGCTTAGGGTGGAGCGGAACTAGCACAGATACGCAGTATTTT
V gene: TRBV6-1; clone size: NA; D gene: NA; J gene: TRBJ1-5; CDR3 protein: CASSEDRQGLRQPQHF; CDR3 DNA: TGTGCCAGCAGTGAAGACCGGCAGGGGTTGAGGCAGCCCCAGCATTTT
V gene: TRBV5-1; clone size: NA; D gene: TRBD2; J gene: TRBJ2-5; CDR3 protein: CASSRLAGGWEETQYF; CDR3 DNA: TGCGCCAGCAGCAGACTAGCGGGAGGGTGGGAAGAGACCCAGTACTTC
V gene: TRBV24-1; clone size: NA; D gene: TRBD2; J gene: TRBJ2-1; CDR3 protein: CATSGRGAYNEQFF; CDR3 DNA: TGTGCCACCAGTGGACGGGGGGCCTACAATGAGCAGTTCTTC
V gene: TRBV6-5; clone size: NA; D gene: NA; J gene: TRBJ1-5; CDR3 protein: CASSSPGEPQHF; CDR3 DNA: TGTGCCAGCAGTTCCCCAGGTGAGCCCCAGCATTTT
V gene: TRBV14; clone size: NA; D gene: TRBD1; J gene: TRBJ1-1; CDR3 protein: CASSQLGQGQNTEAFF; CDR3 DNA: TGTGCCAGCAGCCAACTTGGACAGGGACAGAACACTGAAGCTTTCTTT
V gene: TRBV3-1/TRBV3-2; clone size: NA; D gene: NA; J gene: TRBJ1-1; CDR3 protein: CASSQAEGRLLF; CDR3 DNA: TGTGCCAGCAGCCAAGCGGAAGGGAGGTTGCTCTTT
V gene: TRBV2; clone size: NA; D gene: NA; J gene: TRBJ2-1; CDR3 protein: CASSERVTLNNEQFF; CDR3 DNA: TGTGCCAGCAGTGAACGGGTCACACTAAACAATGAGCAGTTCTTC
V gene: TRBV9; clone size: NA; D gene: NA; J gene: TRBJ2-2; CDR3 protein: CASSPETGAGELFF; CDR3 DNA: TGTGCCAGCAGCCCAGAGACAGGAGCCGGGGAGCTGTTTTTT
V gene: TRBV2; clone size: NA; D gene: NA; J gene: TRBJ1-3; CDR3 protein: CASSDRSSGNTIYF; CDR3 DNA: TGTGCCAGCAGTGACAGATCCTCTGGAAACACCATATATTTT
V gene: TRBV4-2; clone size: NA; D gene: NA; J gene: TRBJ2-2; CDR3 protein: CASSGGELFF; CDR3 DNA: TGTGCCAGCTCAGGCGGGGAGCTGTTTTTT
V gene: TRBV2; clone size: NA; D gene: NA; J gene: TRBJ1-1; CDR3 protein: CASNSRGEAFF; CDR3 DNA: TGTGCCAGCAATTCCCGGGGTGAAGCTTTCTTT
V gene: TRBV2; clone size: NA; D gene: TRBD1; J gene: TRBJ2-5; CDR3 protein: CASSEGGTGDQETQYF; CDR3 DNA: TGTGCCAGCAGTGAAGGCGGGACAGGGGATCAGGAGACCCAGTACTTC
V gene: TRBV12-3/TRBV12-4; clone size: NA; D gene: NA; J gene: TRBJ2-5; CDR3 protein: CASGPDRKTQYF; CDR3 DNA: TGTGCCAGCGGGCCCGACCGGAAGACCCAGTACTTC